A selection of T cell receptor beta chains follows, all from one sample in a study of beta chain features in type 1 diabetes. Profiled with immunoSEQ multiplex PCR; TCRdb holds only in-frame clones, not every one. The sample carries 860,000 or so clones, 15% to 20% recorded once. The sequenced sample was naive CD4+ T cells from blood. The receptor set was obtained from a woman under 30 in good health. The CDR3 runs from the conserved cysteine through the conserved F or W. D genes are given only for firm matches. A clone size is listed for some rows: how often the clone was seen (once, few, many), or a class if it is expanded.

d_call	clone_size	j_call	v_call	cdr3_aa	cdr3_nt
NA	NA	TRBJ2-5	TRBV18	CASSPVSETQYF	TGTGCCAGCTCACCAGTGTCGGAGACCCAGTACTTC
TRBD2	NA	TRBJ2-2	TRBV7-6	CASGLASGELFF	TGTGCCAGCGGACTAGCGAGCGGGGAGCTGTTTTTT
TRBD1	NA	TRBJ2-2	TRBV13	CASSPGQGAGELFF	TGTGCCAGCAGCCCAGGACAGGGGGCCGGGGAGCTGTTTTTT
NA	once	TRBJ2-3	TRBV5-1	CASGTEGADTQYF	TGCGCCAGCGGAACCGAAGGGGCAGATACGCAGTATTTT
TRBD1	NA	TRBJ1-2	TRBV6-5	CASSSGQGTGGYTF	TGTGCCAGCAGTTCCGGACAGGGTACCGGCGGCTACACCTTC
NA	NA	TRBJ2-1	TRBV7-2	CASRLQTSEINEQFF	TGTGCCAGCAGACTTCAGACTAGTGAAATTAATGAGCAGTTCTTC
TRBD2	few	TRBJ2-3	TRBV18	CASSPSGRADTQYF	TGTGCCAGCTCACCGAGCGGGAGGGCAGATACGCAGTATTTT
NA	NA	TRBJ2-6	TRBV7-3	CASSLLMAAGANVLTF	TGTGCCAGCAGCTTGCTAATGGCGGCTGGGGCCAACGTCCTGACTTTC
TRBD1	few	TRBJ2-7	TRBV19	CASSPRLDRVSYEQYF	TGTGCCAGTAGTCCCCGACTTGACAGGGTTTCCTACGAGCAGTACTTC
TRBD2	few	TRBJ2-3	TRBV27	CASSGRTSGRPDTQYF	TGTGCCAGCAGTGGTCGGACTAGCGGGAGACCAGATACGCAGTATTTT
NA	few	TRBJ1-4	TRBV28	CASTLRQGNEKLFF	TGTGCCAGCACCCTACGGCAGGGGAATGAAAAACTGTTTTTT
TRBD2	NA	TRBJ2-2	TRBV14	CASSQVLFAGVGAGELFF	TGTGCCAGCAGCCAAGTCCTCTTTGCGGGAGTTGGGGCCGGGGAGCTGTTTTTT
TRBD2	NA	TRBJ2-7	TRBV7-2	CASSPRGGSPYEQYF	TGTGCCAGCAGCCCAAGGGGCGGGAGTCCCTACGAGCAGTACTTC
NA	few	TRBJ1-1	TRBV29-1	CSVAQGHTEAFF	TGCAGCGTTGCGCAGGGGCACACTGAAGCTTTCTTT
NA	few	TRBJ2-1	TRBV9	CASSGRDSNYHNEQFF	TGTGCCAGCAGCGGACGGGACTCCAACTACCACAATGAGCAGTTCTTC
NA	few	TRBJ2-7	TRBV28	CASSSGQGYEQYF	TGTGCCAGCAGTTCCGGTCAGGGTTACGAGCAGTACTTC
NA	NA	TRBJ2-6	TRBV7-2	CASSLSSGSGANVLTF	TGTGCCAGCAGCTTAAGTTCAGGGTCTGGGGCCAACGTCCTGACTTTC
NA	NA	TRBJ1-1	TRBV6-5	CASSYGFRANTEAFF	TGTGCCAGCAGTTATGGTTTTAGGGCGAACACTGAAGCTTTCTTT
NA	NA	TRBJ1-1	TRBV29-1	CSVSYLYMNTEAFF	TGCAGCGTTTCCTACCTCTACATGAACACTGAAGCTTTCTTT
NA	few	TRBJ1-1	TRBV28	CASSLNLKTEAFF	TGTGCCAGCAGTTTGAATTTGAAGACTGAAGCTTTCTTT
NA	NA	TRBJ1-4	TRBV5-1	CASRGQPTNEKLFF	TGCGCCAGCCGTGGACAACCAACTAATGAAAAACTGTTTTTT
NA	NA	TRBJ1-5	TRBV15	CATSSGAGNQPQHF	TGTGCCACCAGCTCGGGAGCGGGGAATCAGCCCCAGCATTTT
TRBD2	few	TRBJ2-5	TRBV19	CASGKASGLKTQYF	TGTGCCAGTGGTAAGGCTAGCGGGTTGAAGACCCAGTACTTC
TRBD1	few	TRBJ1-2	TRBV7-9	CASSLQGAGDTF	TGTGCCAGCAGCTTACAGGGGGCTGGCGATACCTTC
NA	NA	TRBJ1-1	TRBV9	CASSPLAGVGNTEAFF	TGTGCCAGCAGCCCCCTCGCCGGGGTTGGGAACACTGAAGCTTTCTTT
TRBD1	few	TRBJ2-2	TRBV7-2	CASSFSGGAGELFF	TGTGCCAGCAGCTTTTCAGGGGGAGCCGGGGAGCTGTTTTTT